The 21 T cell receptor beta chains in this list originate from one sample, sequenced in a study of T cells after yellow fever vaccination. TCRdb fed the 5' RACE reads into MiXCR, producing one record per CDR3 protein. The profile shows 450,000 to 650,000 distinct CDR3 sequences, around a fifth of them singletons. The sequencing used PBMCs, collected roughly 23 days after the first yellow fever vaccination. The receptors here all came from a man aged 18 to 29 who received the YFV17D yellow fever vaccine.

This clonotype has just a few counts. The chain couples TRBV5-1 to TRBJ2-1, with 13 bases identical to TRBD2. From germline, CDR1 is SGHRS and CDR2 YFSETQ. CDR3 length equals 17 residues. Trimming removed 1 base from V and 6 bases from J; junction bases left unmatched: 7. For the CDR3, the DNA is TGCGCCAGCAGCTTGCACACTAGCGGGGGGGTTGGCAATGAGCAGTTCTTC. Translation: CASSLHTSGGVGNEQFF. The full variable domain, completed using reference TRBV5-1 and TRBJ2-1, is KAGVTQTPRYLIKTRGQQVTLSCSPISGHRSVSWYQQTPGQGLQFLFEYFSETQRNKGNFPGRFSGRQFSNSRSEMNVSTLELGDSALYLCASSLHTSGGVGNEQFFGPGTRLTVL.

This chain links TRBV5-1 with TRBJ1-1; possible D gene TRBD1, 5 bases. V shed 4 bases and J shed 3 bases, with 10 bases lying between them. The CDR3 consists of 13 residues. The germline V gene has CDR1 SGHRS and CDR2 YFSETQ. The CDR3 spells CASSTGGDTEAFF. For the CDR3, the DNA is TGCGCCAGCAGCACCGGGGGGGACACTGAAGCTTTCTTT.

This chain joins TRBV7-9 and TRBJ1-1; no clear D gene. Germline V CDR1 and CDR2: SEHNR, FQNEAQ (reference sequence). The V end lost 2 bases, the J end lost 4 bases, and 11 bases lay between the germline ends. This CDR3 has 14 amino acids. In nucleotides, the CDR3 is TGTGCCAGCAGCTTAACCGGTACAAGCACTGAAGCTTTCTTT. Translating gives CASSLTGTSTEAFF.

The chain has TRBV4-1 and TRBJ2-3; D gene unclear. The CDR3 runs 13 residues. V lost 0 bases and J 9 bases, leaving 10 bases between the germline ends. The V gene's germline CDR1 is MGHRA and CDR2 YSYEKL. CDR3 nucleotides: TGCGCCAGCAGCCAAGATGGTCCGGCCACGCAGTATTTT. Residues: CASSQDGPATQYF.

This clonotype was detected only a few times. V gene TRBV2 combines with J gene TRBJ1-6; the D is unclear. Trimming left V 10 bases short and J 6 bases short, with 13 bases between. The CDR3 totals 13 residues. The germline V gene encodes CDR1 SNHLY and CDR2 FYNNEI. The CDR3 DNA reads TGTGCCACCGATGGACTCGGTAATTCACCCCTCCACTTT. Protein product: CATDGLGNSPLHF.

This clonotype was counted only a few times. This rearrangement joins TRBV4-1 to TRBJ1-6; D may be TRBD1 (5 bases). Germline V lookup: CDR1 MGHRA, CDR2 YSYEKL. V was trimmed by 4 bases and J by 9 bases, leaving 10 bases between them. The CDR3 is 13 residues long. The CDR3 is CASSPGTTSPLHF. Here the CDR3 DNA reads TGCGCCAGCAGCCCGGGGACGACTTCACCCCTCCACTTT.

The V and J genes are TRBV5-5 and TRBJ2-1; either TRBD1 or TRBD2 may fit D (5 bases each). V gave up 1 base and J gave up 8 bases, with 16 bases separating them. There are 15 residues in the CDR3. Germline loops: CDR1 SGHKS, CDR2 YYEKEE (reference sequence). In nucleotides, the CDR3 is TGTGCCAGCAGCTTGATATCTCTAGCACAGGATGAGCAGTTCTTC. Protein sequence: CASSLISLAQDEQFF.

The rearrangement uses TRBV20-1 and TRBJ2-1, with 10 positions matching TRBD2. V lost 5 bases and J lost 2; bases outside the gene matches: 3. The CDR3 extends over 14 amino acids. Germline lookup yields CDR1 DFQATT and CDR2 SNEGSKA (reference sequence). CDR3 in DNA: TGCAGTGCTGTGACTAGCGGGCCCTACAATGAGCAGTTCTTC. As protein: CSAVTSGPYNEQFF.

Ten or more counts support this clonotype. The chain combines TRBV11-1 with TRBJ2-7; 9 bases match TRBD2. CDR3 size: 16 residues. V shed 4 bases, J shed 0 bases, and the junction held 7 bases outside the gene matches. Per germline, CDR1 SGHAT and CDR2 FQDESV (reference sequence). This chain's CDR3 is CASSSTSGSYSYEQYV. In DNA, the CDR3 is TGTGCCAGCAGCTCCACTAGCGGGTCTTACTCCTACGAGCAGTACGTC.

J is TRBJ2-3 and V is TRBV15; no reliable D call. Germline lookup yields CDR1 LNHNV and CDR2 YYDKDF (reference sequence). V was cut by 1 base and J by 0 bases, with 8 bases left in between. This CDR3 region has 15 residues. CDR3 protein: CATSRGSRSTDTQYF. The CDR3 nucleotides are TGTGCCACCAGCAGAGGATCCCGAAGCACAGATACGCAGTATTTT.

This clonotype showed up many times. The gene calls are TRBV18 and TRBJ2-1; 9 bases agree with TRBD1. The CDR3 runs to 16 residues. Germline V gene sequence: CDR1 KGHSH, CDR2 LQKENI. The V and J ends lost 3 bases and 3 bases, in that order; junction bases with no gene match: 6. CDR3 DNA sequence: TGTGCCAGCTCACCGCCGGGACAGGGCAACTACAATGAGCAGTTCTTC. It is translated as CASSPPGQGNYNEQFF.

The chain combines TRBV20-1 with TRBJ1-2, with a possible D match to TRBD1 (5 bases). Germline V lookup: CDR1 DFQATT, CDR2 SNEGSKA (reference sequence). V was shortened by 5 bases and J by 9 bases, with 13 bases between the two germline ends. CDR3 length: 11 residues. CDR3 amino acids: CSAYTQGSYTF. CDR3 nucleotides: TGCAGTGCTTATACCCAGGGTAGCTACACCTTC.

The CDR3 here is CASTTRRDQETQYF. The CDR3 nucleotides are TGTGCCAGCACGACAAGGAGGGACCAAGAGACCCAGTACTTC. This chain links TRBV7-2 with TRBJ2-5, with TRBD2 as a possible D gene (6 bases). Germline assignment: CDR1 SGHTA and CDR2 FQGNSA. V shed 7 bases and J shed 0 bases, with 12 bases lying between them. CDR3 length: 14 residues.

This clonotype was detected a few times. This chain's CDR3 is CSARDVGQGSYNEQFF. CDR3 in DNA: TGCAGTGCTAGAGATGTGGGACAGGGCTCCTACAATGAGCAGTTCTTC. This chain joins TRBV20-1 and TRBJ2-1; 9 bases align to TRBD1. From germline, CDR1 is DFQATT and CDR2 SNEGSKA (reference sequence). The CDR3 has 16 residues. V lost 0 bases to trimming and J lost 0 bases; unmatched junction nucleotides: 3.

The J gene is TRBJ2-1, the V gene TRBV20-1; D unresolved. V gave up 6 bases and J gave up 0 bases, with 6 bases separating them. This CDR3 is 12 amino acids long. CDR1 and CDR2 from the germline V gene are DFQATT and SNEGSKA (reference sequence). The CDR3 loop is CSALVSYNEQFF. CDR3 sequence (DNA): TGCAGTGCGCTAGTCTCCTACAATGAGCAGTTCTTC.

With regard to this clonotype: The CDR3 end shows no conserved phenylalanine or tryptophan, and so a read error is likely. The rearrangement joins TRBV20-1 to TRBJ1-2; D gene ambiguous. Germline V CDR1 and CDR2: DFQATT, SNEGSKA (reference sequence). This CDR3 contains 12 residues. Trimming took 4 bases from V and 7 from J, leaving 13 bases between them. The DNA of the CDR3 is TGCAGTGCTACAGGAGGGAATCCTGGCTACACCTCC. Protein sequence: CSATGGNPGYTS.

The rearrangement joins TRBV5-4 to TRBJ2-5; 9 bases fit TRBD1. CDR1 and CDR2 (germline): SGHNT, YYREEE (reference sequence). Trimming removed 0 bases from V and 4 bases from J; junction bases left unmatched: 4. CDR3 size: 15 residues. The CDR3 DNA reads TGTGCCAGCAGCTTGGGGGACAGGGTGGGAGAGACCCAGTACTTC. Translated: CASSLGDRVGETQYF.

The gene calls are TRBV5-4 and TRBJ2-1; D gene unclear. Trimming removed 0 bases at V and 2 bases at J, with 24 bases between. The CDR3 loop spans 20 amino acids. In germline, CDR1 is SGHNT, CDR2 YYREEE (reference sequence). In DNA, the CDR3 is TGTGCCAGCAGCTTGGAAGTCCGAGAAAGGAACTCCGGGCCCTACAATGAGCAGTTCTTC. Protein: CASSLEVRERNSGPYNEQFF.

This clonotype was picked up many times. The rearrangement links TRBV3-1 to TRBJ2-3; 9 nucleotides match TRBD2. With 1 base clipped from V and 0 bases from J, the junction kept 8 bases outside the gene matches. The CDR3 runs 18 residues. Germline loops: CDR1 LGHDT, CDR2 YNNKEL (reference sequence). The CDR3 sequence is CASSQGETSGLSTDTQYF. In DNA form, the CDR3 reads TGTGCCAGCAGCCAAGGGGAGACTAGCGGATTGAGCACAGATACGCAGTATTTT.

The V call is TRBV6-5, the J call TRBJ1-4; 7 bases are a match to TRBD1. The CDR3 extends over 12 amino acids. The J segment lost 11 bases and the V segment lost 2 bases, leaving 2 bases of the junction unmatched. From germline, CDR1 is MNHEY and CDR2 SVGAGI. The CDR3 DNA reads TGTGCCAGCAGTTACCCAGGGGGGAAACTGTTTTTT. Encoded protein: CASSYPGGKLFF.

Only a few counts were recorded for this clonotype. The chain links TRBV24-1 to TRBJ2-7; no firm D call. The CDR3 contains 13 residues. Germline values: CDR1 KGHDR, CDR2 SFDVKD. Trimming took 8 bases from V and 2 from J, leaving 12 bases between them. The CDR3 spells CATKWAPPYEQYV. CDR3 sequence (DNA): TGTGCCACCAAGTGGGCCCCTCCCTACGAGCAGTACGTC.